This note documents a single T cell receptor beta chain sequence. Its antigen remains unknown. The sample belongs to a study of OX40 agonist ivuxolimab in advanced cancers. The overall study: Prior anti-PD-1, anti-PD-L1 or anti-CTLA-4 therapy was allowed; roughly 40% had some. Regarding the study as a whole: People who partly responded at 0.1-3.0 mg/kg had some of the least clonal expansion seen.

Germline V gene lookup returns CDR1 SGHVS and CDR2 FQNEAQ. This CDR3 has 14 amino acids. Trimming removed 1 base at V and 4 bases at J, with 10 bases between. The table came from immunoSEQ multiplex PCR; TCRdb's copy has only in-frame clones and leaves some out. Of around 100,000 clones listed, roughly 90% are singletons. The chain combines TRBV7-8 with TRBJ1-2; D gene ambiguous. This sample comprised CD4+ or CD8+ T cells sorted from blood, obtained in a trial of the OX40 agonist ivuxolimab. This TCR came from an adult with an advanced solid tumor such as melanoma, head and neck, liver or kidney cancer. The chain's CDR3 is CASSLGGPTYGYTF. CDR3 nucleotide sequence: TGTGCCAGCAGCTTAGGGGGTCCTACCTATGGCTACACCTTC.